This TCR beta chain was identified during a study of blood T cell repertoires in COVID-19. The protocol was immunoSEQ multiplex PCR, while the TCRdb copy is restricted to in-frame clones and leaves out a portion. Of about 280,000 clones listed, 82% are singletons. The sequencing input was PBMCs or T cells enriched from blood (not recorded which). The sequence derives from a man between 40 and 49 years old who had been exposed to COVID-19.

The CDR3 sequence is CASSQESPSGAIYF. CDR3 DNA sequence: TGCGCCAGCAGCCAAGAGTCGCCAAGCGGAGCCATATATTTT. This sequence joins TRBV4-1 and TRBJ1-3, with D hard to call. Trimming took off 0 bases at V and 11 bases at J, with 14 bases between the two ends. The CDR3 has 14 amino acids. The germline V gene encodes CDR1 MGHRA and CDR2 YSYEKL.